The clone carrying this TCR beta chain was recorded only once. The source of the sample is a study of blood T cell repertoires in COVID-19. Study-wide background: Researchers got acute and convalescent COVID-19 samples from the United States, Italy and Spain. PBMCs, B-cell-depleted T cells, or T cells were the source of the cDNA or gDNA that made up the material.

The CDR3 is 17 amino acids. The V gene's germline CDR1 is MNHNS and CDR2 SASEGT. Trimming left V 4 bases short and J 2 bases short, with 18 bases between. Original processing notes: Reference gene primer amplification yielded estimated nucleated cell counts. Repertoires were generated with immunoSEQ multiplex PCR, while TCRdb's copy carries only in-frame clones and drops some. The V and J calls and clone size are taken from that table; D and trimming were inferred from the DNA. The sample includes fewer than 95,000 clones, about three quarters of them seen just once. This chain joins TRBV6-1 and TRBJ1-5, with D possibly TRBD1 on 5 matching bases. The specimen sequenced was peripheral blood. This TCR came from a woman older than 75 with acute or convalescent COVID-19. CDR3 nucleotide sequence: TGTGCCAGCAGTGGGGACTCCTCTGTGGCTGGCAATCAGCCCCAGCATTTT. Translation gives CASSGDSSVAGNQPQHF.